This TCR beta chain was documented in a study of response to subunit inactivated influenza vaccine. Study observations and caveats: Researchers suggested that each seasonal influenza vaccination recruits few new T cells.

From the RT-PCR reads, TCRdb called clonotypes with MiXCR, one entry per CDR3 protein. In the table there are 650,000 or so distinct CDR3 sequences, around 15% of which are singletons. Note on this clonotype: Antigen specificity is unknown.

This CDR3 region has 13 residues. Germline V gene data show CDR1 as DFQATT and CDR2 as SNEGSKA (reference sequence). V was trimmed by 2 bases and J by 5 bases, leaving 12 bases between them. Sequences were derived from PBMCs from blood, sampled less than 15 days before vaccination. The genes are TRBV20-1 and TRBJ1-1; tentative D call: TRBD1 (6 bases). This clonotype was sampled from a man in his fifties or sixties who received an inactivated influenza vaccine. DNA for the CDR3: TGCAGTGCTAGAAGGGGGGCGGATACTGAAGCTTTCTTT. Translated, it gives CSARRGADTEAFF.